These T cell receptor beta chains were read from a single sample in a study of blood T cell repertoires in COVID-19. Method: immunoSEQ multiplex PCR; TCRdb's copy keeps in-frame clones and lacks some. The profile shows 250,000 to 300,000 clones, around 90% of them singletons. The material sequenced was peripheral blood. Receptors originate from a woman aged 50 to 65 who had recovered from COVID-19. Both conserved end residues are part of each CDR3. A D gene is named only where the DNA matches it firmly.

V gene: TRBV15
J gene: TRBJ1-5
D gene: .
CDR3 protein: CATSSGQTGTHNQPQHF

V gene: TRBV12-3/TRBV12-4
J gene: TRBJ2-4
D gene: .
CDR3 protein: CASSPSSNIQYF

V gene: TRBV28
J gene: TRBJ1-5
D gene: TRBD1
CDR3 protein: CASNPGQGFAQPQHF

V gene: TRBV6-5
J gene: TRBJ2-7
D gene: TRBD1
CDR3 protein: CASSRTGAYEQYF

V gene: TRBV7-8
J gene: TRBJ2-2
D gene: TRBD2
CDR3 protein: CASSLKRGTSGANTGELFF

V gene: TRBV4-3
J gene: TRBJ2-2
D gene: .
CDR3 protein: CASSQGRSTGELFF

V gene: TRBV7-6
J gene: TRBJ1-5
D gene: .
CDR3 protein: CASSPQGYQPQHF

V gene: TRBV6-6
J gene: TRBJ2-7
D gene: TRBD1
CDR3 protein: CASTLGQGYEQYF

V gene: TRBV6-5
J gene: TRBJ2-1
D gene: .
CDR3 protein: CASSYSWTGRDEQFF

V gene: TRBV11-2
J gene: TRBJ2-7
D gene: TRBD2
CDR3 protein: CASSVQLAGGPGEQYF

V gene: TRBV5-1
J gene: TRBJ1-1
D gene: TRBD1
CDR3 protein: CASSLAAGGSGTEAFF

V gene: TRBV15
J gene: TRBJ2-1
D gene: .
CDR3 protein: CATSRGASLPQQFF

V gene: TRBV19
J gene: TRBJ1-1
D gene: .
CDR3 protein: CASSGSSAEAFF

V gene: TRBV30
J gene: TRBJ2-1
D gene: .
CDR3 protein: CAWSGQGHEQFF

V gene: TRBV6-1
J gene: TRBJ2-1
D gene: TRBD2
CDR3 protein: CASSEARRGWYYNEQFF